A single sample is the source of the 14 T cell receptor beta chains below, sequenced in a study of T-cell memory formation after mild COVID-19. One entry per CDR3 protein, called by TCRdb with MiXCR from the 5' RACE reads. This table holds fewer than 600,000 distinct CDR3 sequences, roughly 22% found once. Sequencing was done on a sample of PBMCs or a T cell subset sorted from them (not recorded which). The receptors were sampled from an adult woman who had mild COVID-19 (a few samples of this study predate the infection). Cell type and time point are not known.

The V call is TRBV7-3, the J call TRBJ2-3, with 7 positions matching TRBD2. The CDR3 is made up of 15 amino acids. The germline gives CDR1 SGHTA, CDR2 FQGTGA. With 5 bases clipped from V and 4 bases from J, the junction kept 9 bases outside the gene matches. The chain's CDR3 is CASSSQAGEADTQYF. CDR3 DNA sequence: TGTGCCAGCAGCAGCCAGGCGGGAGAGGCAGATACGCAGTATTTT.

This clonotype showed up just a few times. J is TRBJ2-3 and V is TRBV7-9; 8 nucleotides line up with TRBD1. Unmatched junction bases numbered 4, after V lost 4 bases and J lost 4 bases. Germline V gives CDR1 SEHNR, CDR2 FQNEAQ (reference sequence). CDR3 length: 14 amino acids. The CDR3 nucleotides are TGTGCCAGCAGCTCGCAGGGGGCATCAGATACGCAGTATTTT. Translating gives CASSSQGASDTQYF. Filled out from reference TRBV7-9 and TRBJ2-3, the complete variable domain reads DTGVSQNPRHKITKRGQNVTFRCDPISEHNRLYWYRQTLGQGPEFLTYFQNEAQLEKSRLLSDRFSAERPKGSFSTLEIQRTEQGDSAMYLCASSSQGASDTQYFGPGTRLTVL.

This clonotype has only a few counts. The genes are TRBV6-1 and TRBJ1-2, with a possible D match to TRBD1 (6 bases). The CDR3 length is 16 residues. Trimming pared 11 bases from V and 0 bases from J, leaving 22 bases between. Germline V CDR1 and CDR2: MNHNS, SASEGT. The CDR3 protein is CAGNSRPGQTNYGYTF. The CDR3 DNA reads TGTGCCGGCAACAGCCGTCCGGGACAAACTAACTATGGCTACACCTTC.

In its sample, this clonotype was seen a few times. The chain uses TRBV10-2 and TRBJ2-5; D perhaps matches TRBD2 (7 bases). CDR1 is WSHSY and CDR2 is SAAADI in the germline V gene. This CDR3 is built from 18 residues. V was clipped by 4 bases and J by 0 bases, with 21 bases between them. CDR3 loop: CASSGGLGGGENQETQYF. In nucleotides, the CDR3 is TGCGCCAGCAGTGGGGGACTGGGCGGGGGCGAGAACCAAGAGACCCAGTACTTC.

This clonotype was detected a few times. The genes are TRBV12-3 or TRBV12-4 and TRBJ2-3; D is unresolved. The CDR3 has 14 residues. V gave up 7 bases and J gave up 2 bases, with 13 bases separating them. The CDR3 is CASKLTSDTDTQYF. CDR3 coding DNA: TGTGCCAGCAAATTAACCAGTGACACAGATACGCAGTATTTT.

This chain joins TRBV24-1 and TRBJ1-2; D call uncertain. The CDR3 is 16 residues long. The germline V gene has CDR1 KGHDR and CDR2 SFDVKD. V was cut by 3 bases and J by 2 bases, with 15 bases left in between. CDR3: CATSDEGSGFNYGYTF. The CDR3 DNA follows: TGTGCCACCAGTGATGAGGGCAGCGGTTTCAACTATGGCTACACCTTC.

The CDR3 region has the DNA TGTGCCAGCACGGCCGGGCTAGGCCAGCCCCAGCATTTT. It encodes CASTAGLGQPQHF. This sequence joins TRBV25-1 and TRBJ1-5; no reliable D call. The CDR3 is made up of 13 amino acids. CDR1 is MGHDK, CDR2 SYGVNS, per germline. Trimming left V 7 bases short and J 7 bases short, with 14 bases between.

The rearrangement links TRBV18 to TRBJ1-2; D is undetermined. The CDR3 runs to 16 residues. Germline lookup yields CDR1 KGHSH and CDR2 LQKENI. Trimming stripped 3 bases from V and 4 bases from J, with 18 bases between. The CDR3 sequence: CASSPTSGPKGYGYTF. The CDR3 nucleotides are TGTGCCAGCTCACCTACAAGTGGTCCGAAGGGCTATGGCTACACCTTC.

This clonotype has more than one count but fewer than ten. This chain links TRBV19 with TRBJ2-3, with a tentative D call TRBD1 (5 bases). The CDR3 has 15 amino acids. Germline V gene lookup returns CDR1 LNHDA and CDR2 SQIVND (reference sequence). The V and J ends lost 6 bases and 0 bases respectively, with 13 bases between them. The CDR3 loop is CASSIRGVSTDTQYF. CDR3 coding DNA: TGTGCCAGTAGCATAAGGGGCGTCAGCACAGATACGCAGTATTTT.

This clonotype was seen only a few times. J is TRBJ1-1 and V is TRBV12-3 or TRBV12-4; D is possibly TRBD1 (6 bases). CDR3 length equals 14 residues. Trimming cost V 5 bases and J 2 bases, with 12 bases left between them. In DNA, the CDR3 is TGTGCCAGCAGTCAGGGACACCAAAACACTGAAGCTTTCTTT. This gives the protein CASSQGHQNTEAFF.

The gene calls are TRBV6-2 or TRBV6-3 and TRBJ1-6; possible D gene TRBD1, 5 bases. The ends were cut back, 8 bases at V and 6 bases at J, with 14 bases in the middle. The CDR3 has 14 residues. Germline V gene data show CDR1 as MNHEY and CDR2 as SVGEGT. The CDR3 DNA is TGTGCCAGCCTGCCGGGGCACCTTAATTCACCCCTCCACTTT. Protein product: CASLPGHLNSPLHF.

This clonotype has only a few counts. This chain uses TRBV18 with TRBJ1-1; D gene ambiguous. Germline V gene data show CDR1 as KGHSH and CDR2 as LQKENI. The CDR3 totals 11 residues. V shed 3 bases and J shed 11 bases, with 10 bases lying between them. As DNA, the CDR3 is TGTGCCAGCTCACCCTCAGGTGAGGCTTTCTTT. Its protein product is CASSPSGEAFF.

This chain links TRBV9 with TRBJ2-1; 7 bases are a match to TRBD1. The V gene's germline CDR1 is SGDLS and CDR2 YYNGEE. The CDR3 is 15 amino acids. V gave up 4 bases and J gave up 0 bases; unmatched junction bases: 4. The CDR3 spells CASSMGQSSYNEQFF. The CDR3 bases are TGTGCCAGCAGCATGGGACAGAGCTCCTACAATGAGCAGTTCTTC.

This clonotype turned up a few times. The chain recombines TRBV5-4 with TRBJ2-7; 11 nucleotides match TRBD1. Looked up from germline, CDR1 is SGHNT and CDR2 is YYREEE (reference sequence). This CDR3 has 14 amino acids. V gave up 0 bases and J gave up 6 bases; unmatched junction bases: 2. CDR3 bases: TGTGCCAGCAGCTTGGAGGGACAGGGGGGCGAGCAGTACTTC. It specifies CASSLEGQGGEQYF.